This T cell receptor (beta chain) is drawn from a study of blood T cell repertoires in COVID-19. V dropped 4 bases and J dropped 2 bases, with 8 bases sitting between them. CDR3 length: 13 residues. The V gene's germline CDR1 is MNHEY and CDR2 SMNVEV (reference sequence). Original processing methods: Reference gene primer amplification yielded estimated nucleated cell counts. Assay: immunoSEQ multiplex PCR; the TCRdb copy retains only in-frame clones and omits some. The V and J calls and clone size come from that table; D and trimming were worked out from the DNA. The sample lists fewer than 400,000 clones, less than 85% occurring once. This clone was counted a single time.

What was sequenced was PBMCs or T cells enriched from blood (not recorded which). The TCR originated in a woman aged 30 to 39 who had been exposed to COVID-19. The V and J genes are TRBV27 and TRBJ2-5; TRBD1 is a possible D gene (5 bases). CDR3 DNA sequence: TGTGCCAGCAGTTGGGGCAGACAAGAGACCCAGTACTTC. Translated, it gives CASSWGRQETQYF.